Listed below are T cell receptor beta chains from one sample, sequenced in a study of T cell responses to AZD1222 COVID-19 vaccine. Method: immunoSEQ multiplex PCR; TCRdb's copy keeps in-frame clones and lacks some. The sample consists of roughly 120,000 clones, 70% to 90% of them appearing once. The sample consisted of peripheral blood, taken on day 0 of MenACWY control vaccination. The source of these receptors is an adult in good health. Each CDR3 is given with its conserved first and last residue. Fields, in order: clone size, D gene, J gene, V gene, CDR3 protein, CDR3 DNA. A D gene is named only where the DNA matches it firmly. Size is stated for part of the rows, as once, few or many counts, or as a class when the clone is expanded.

NA	NA	TRBJ2-7	TRBV18	CASSPGPGYEQYF	TGTGCCAGCTCACCGGGGCCTGGTTACGAGCAGTACTTC
NA	NA	TRBJ1-3	TRBV6-5	CASAMTGGAWDTIYF	TGTGCCAGCGCCATGACGGGAGGGGCCTGGGACACCATATATTTT
NA	NA	TRBJ1-1	TRBV7-9	CASSFGPGGVNTEAFF	TGTGCCAGCAGCTTCGGCCCCGGGGGAGTGAACACTGAAGCTTTCTTT
NA	NA	TRBJ2-1	TRBV19	CASSIWAGQQFF	TGTGCCAGTAGTATATGGGCGGGACAGCAGTTCTTC
NA	NA	TRBJ1-4	TRBV21-1	CASYRDRGESTNEKLFF	TGTGCCAGTTACCGGGACAGGGGGGAGTCTACTAATGAAAAACTGTTTTTT
NA	TRBD1	TRBJ1-5	TRBV28	CASTGGGLRQPQHF	TGTGCCAGCACAGGGGGTGGCTTGCGGCAGCCCCAGCATTTT
NA	TRBD1	TRBJ2-3	TRBV7-8	CASSLGGQGTDTQYF	TGTGCCAGCAGCCTTGGGGGACAGGGCACAGATACGCAGTATTTT
NA	TRBD2	TRBJ2-3	TRBV11-2	CASSLGLAGGKPSTDTQYF	TGTGCCAGCAGCTTAGGGCTAGCGGGGGGGAAACCTAGCACAGATACGCAGTATTTT
NA	NA	TRBJ2-5	TRBV12-5	CASGRGQGTETQYF	TGTGCTAGTGGTCGGGGACAAGGAACCGAGACCCAGTACTTC
NA	TRBD2	TRBJ2-3	TRBV5-1	CASSLTAGGGTDTQYF	TGCGCCAGCAGCTTGACCGCGGGGGGTGGCACAGATACGCAGTATTTT
NA	TRBD1	TRBJ1-5	TRBV18	CASSSDAGGRGNQPQHF	TGTGCCAGCTCATCCGATGCAGGGGGTCGGGGCAATCAGCCCCAGCATTTT
NA	NA	TRBJ1-2	TRBV28	CASNEGANYGYTF	TGTGCCAGCAACGAGGGAGCTAACTATGGCTACACCTTC
NA	TRBD1	TRBJ1-5	TRBV19	CASSGTGYQPQHF	TGTGCCAGTAGTGGGACAGGGTATCAGCCCCAGCATTTT
NA	TRBD1	TRBJ1-1	TRBV7-2	CASSLDRVRTEAFF	TGTGCCAGCAGCCTGGACAGGGTCCGGACTGAAGCTTTCTTT
NA	NA	TRBJ1-3	TRBV11-1	CASSLQYSGNTIYF	TGTGCCAGCAGCTTACAATACTCTGGAAACACCATATATTTT
NA	NA	TRBJ1-1	TRBV19	CASSFRNTEAFF	TGTGCCAGTAGTTTTCGTAACACTGAAGCTTTCTTT
once	NA	TRBJ2-5	TRBV5-1	CASSSPDQKGETQYF	TGCGCCAGCAGCTCTCCGGACCAGAAGGGGGAGACCCAGTACTTC
NA	NA	TRBJ2-3	TRBV7-9	CASSLASGADTQYF	TGTGCCAGCAGCTTAGCCTCAGGGGCAGATACGCAGTATTTT
NA	TRBD1	TRBJ1-1	TRBV4-2	CASSQGRDSTFNTEAFF	TGTGCCAGCAGCCAAGGCCGGGACAGCACCTTCAACACTGAAGCTTTCTTT
NA	NA	TRBJ1-1	TRBV7-2	CASSLGTANTEAFF	TGTGCCAGCAGCTTAGGGACGGCGAACACTGAAGCTTTCTTT
few	NA	TRBJ2-2	TRBV30	CAWSVRGNRFRNRVTGELFF	TGTGCCTGGAGTGTACGAGGTAACCGATTTCGGAACAGGGTGACCGGGGAGCTGTTTTTT
NA	NA	TRBJ1-4	TRBV7-9	CATVKLGPNEKLFF	TGTGCCACCGTTAAATTAGGGCCTAATGAAAAACTGTTTTTT
few	TRBD2	TRBJ2-6	TRBV10-2	CASRATSGGAGANVLTF	TGCGCCAGCAGGGCGACTAGCGGGGGGGCTGGGGCCAACGTCCTGACTTTC
once	NA	TRBJ1-1	TRBV3-1/TRBV3-2	CASSLTNRDTEAFF	TGTGCCAGCAGCCTAACAAACAGGGACACTGAAGCTTTCTTT
NA	TRBD1	TRBJ1-5	TRBV27	CASRKTGGNQPQHF	TGTGCCAGCAGGAAGACAGGGGGCAATCAGCCCCAGCATTTT
NA	NA	TRBJ1-1	TRBV21-1	CASSKGDYFRLNTEAFF	TGTGCCAGCAGCAAAGGGGATTACTTTAGGCTGAACACTGAAGCTTTCTTT
NA	NA	TRBJ2-7	TRBV7-8	CASSLALGRYSYEQYF	TGTGCCAGCAGCTTAGCGTTGGGACGGTACTCCTACGAGCAGTACTTC
once	NA	TRBJ2-2	TRBV6-5	CASLRGALNTGELFF	TGTGCCAGCCTCCGGGGGGCCCTGAACACCGGGGAGCTGTTTTTT
NA	NA	TRBJ2-3	TRBV24-1	CATSDQLGRRGDTQYF	TGTGCCACCAGTGACCAATTGGGCCGCAGGGGAGATACGCAGTATTTT
NA	NA	TRBJ1-1	TRBV2	CASSELGVYTEAFF	TGTGCCAGCAGTGAATTGGGGGTATACACTGAAGCTTTCTTT
NA	NA	TRBJ1-1	TRBV18	CASSRGAGNTEAFF	TGTGCCAGCTCACGAGGCGCGGGGAACACTGAAGCTTTCTTT
NA	NA	TRBJ1-6	TRBV10-3	CAISEQPGYNSPLHF	TGTGCCATCAGTGAGCAGCCCGGGTATAATTCACCCCTCCACTTT
NA	NA	TRBJ1-3	TRBV18	CASSPPVGTISGNTIYF	TGTGCCAGCTCACCACCGGTTGGGACTATCTCTGGAAACACCATATATTTT
NA	TRBD2	TRBJ2-3	TRBV7-3	CASSSSRLAGNTDTQYF	TGTGCCAGCAGCTCCTCCCGACTAGCGGGGAACACAGATACGCAGTATTTT
NA	TRBD1	TRBJ1-2	TRBV19	CASSSTGYYGYTF	TGTGCCAGTAGTTCGACAGGGTACTATGGCTACACCTTC
NA	NA	TRBJ1-2	TRBV5-4	CASSTGQNYGYTF	TGTGCCAGCAGCACGGGACAAAACTATGGCTACACCTTC
NA	NA	TRBJ2-2	TRBV4-1	CASSQKRGSSVITGELFF	TGCGCCAGCAGCCAAAAAAGGGGCTCCTCTGTAATCACCGGGGAGCTGTTTTTT
NA	NA	TRBJ1-2	TRBV4-2	CASSQGGHYGYTF	TGTGCCAGCAGCCAAGGGGGACACTATGGCTACACCTTC
NA	NA	TRBJ2-5	TRBV3-1/TRBV3-2	CASSLDSYARETQYF	TGTGCCAGCAGCCTGGACAGCTATGCTAGAGAGACCCAGTACTTC
NA	NA	TRBJ2-5	TRBV29-1	CSGQGSGTQYF	TGCAGCGGCCAGGGGTCGGGGACCCAGTACTTC
NA	NA	TRBJ1-5	TRBV27	CASSLREGNQPQHF	TGTGCCAGCAGTTTACGAGAGGGCAATCAGCCCCAGCATTTT
NA	NA	TRBJ1-2	TRBV11-2	CASSLDPGANGYTF	TGTGCCAGCAGCTTAGATCCGGGGGCGAATGGCTACACCTTC